This T cell receptor (beta chain) was sequenced during a study of blood T cell repertoires in COVID-19. The overall study: Sites in the United States, Italy and Spain provided acute and convalescent COVID-19 samples. The analysed material was cDNA or gDNA that came from T cells, B-cell-depleted T cells, or PBMCs.

In the source study's methods: Nucleated cell number was recorded as an estimate derived from reference gene primer amplification. Here immunoSEQ multiplex PCR was the method, and the copy in TCRdb shows in-frame clones only, minus some. That table furnishes V, J and clone size, whereas the DNA furnished D and trimming. The sample has some 150,000 clones, approximately 90% seen once. Trimming cost V 5 bases and J 4 bases; bases outside gene matches: 5. The CDR3 is made up of 16 amino acids. Germline CDR1 is SEHNR and CDR2 is FQNEAQ (reference sequence). This clonotype was sampled from a woman aged 40 to 50 with acute or convalescent COVID-19. The chain recombines TRBV7-9 with TRBJ2-2; TRBD2 matches at 12 bases. Sequencing was carried out using peripheral blood. CDR3 residues: CASSIPSGGATGELFF. For the CDR3, the DNA is TGTGCCAGCAGCATACCTAGCGGGGGGGCCACCGGGGAGCTGTTTTTT.